This entry features one TCR beta chain sequence. Its specificity is not known. Random hexamers were used to reverse transcribe roughly 0.5 to 1 ug of RNA. Amplification of TCR beta CDR3 across 54 Vbeta and 13 Jbeta was performed with immunoSEQ multiplex PCR. TCRdb called the immunoSEQ multiplex PCR reads again in MiXCR, with one record for every CDR3 protein. The sample gives about 290,000 distinct CDR3 sequences, approximately 85% of which show up once; about 0.22% is in the top ten. This record comes from a study of CD8 T cells in Susac syndrome. Findings of the study overall: An acknowledgment was made by the study that its TCR sequencing and HLA analysis involved relatively few individuals.

The length of the CDR3 is 13 residues. V trimming: 2 bases; J trimming: 12 bases; junction bases outside the gene matches: 3. Germline-derived CDR1 and CDR2 are SGHDT and YYEEEE. Sequencing of TCR beta was performed on blood CD8+ and CD4+ T cells. Negative isolation yielded CD8+ and CD4+ T cells; FACS enriched TEMRA cells. This clonotype was sampled from a human donor with multiple sclerosis. The chain couples TRBV5-6 to TRBJ2-1; 12 nucleotides agree with TRBD2. Sequencing used CD8+ T cells from PBMCs. CDR3 region: CASSFGTSGLQFF. For the CDR3, the DNA is TGTGCCAGCAGCTTCGGGACTAGCGGGTTGCAGTTCTTC.